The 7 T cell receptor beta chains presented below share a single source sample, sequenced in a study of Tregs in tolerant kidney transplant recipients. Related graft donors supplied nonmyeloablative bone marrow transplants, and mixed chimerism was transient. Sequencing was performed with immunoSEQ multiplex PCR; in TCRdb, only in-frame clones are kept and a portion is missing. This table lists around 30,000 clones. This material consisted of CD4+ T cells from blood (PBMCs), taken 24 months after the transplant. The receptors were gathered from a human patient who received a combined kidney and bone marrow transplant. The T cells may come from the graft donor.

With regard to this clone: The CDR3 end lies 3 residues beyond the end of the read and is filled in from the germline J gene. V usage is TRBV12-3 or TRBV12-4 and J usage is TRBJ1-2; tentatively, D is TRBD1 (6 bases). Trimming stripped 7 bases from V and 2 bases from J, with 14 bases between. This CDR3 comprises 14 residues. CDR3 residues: CASTLTGPNYGYTF. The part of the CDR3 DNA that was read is TGTGCCAGCACCCTCACAGGGCCCAACTATGGC.

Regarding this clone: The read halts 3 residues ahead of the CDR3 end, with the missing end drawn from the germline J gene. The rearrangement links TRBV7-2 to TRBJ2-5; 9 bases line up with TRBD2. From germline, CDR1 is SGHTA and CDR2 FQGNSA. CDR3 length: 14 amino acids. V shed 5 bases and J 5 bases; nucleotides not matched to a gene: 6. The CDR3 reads CASSALAGVETQYF. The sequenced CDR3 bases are TGTGCCAGCAGCGCATTAGCGGGAGTGGAGACC.

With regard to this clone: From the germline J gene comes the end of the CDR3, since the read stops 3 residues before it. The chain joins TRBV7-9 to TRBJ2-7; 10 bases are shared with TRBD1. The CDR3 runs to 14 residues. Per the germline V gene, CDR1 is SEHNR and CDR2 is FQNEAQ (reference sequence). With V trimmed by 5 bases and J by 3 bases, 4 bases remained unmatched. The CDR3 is CASSKRTGGYEQYF. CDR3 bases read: TGTGCCAGCAGCAAACGGACAGGGGGCTACGAG.

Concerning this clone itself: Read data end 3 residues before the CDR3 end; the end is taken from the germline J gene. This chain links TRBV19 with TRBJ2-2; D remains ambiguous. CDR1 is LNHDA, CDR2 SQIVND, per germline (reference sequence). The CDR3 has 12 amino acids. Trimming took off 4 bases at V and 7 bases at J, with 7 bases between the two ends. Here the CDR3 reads CASSTIGGELFF. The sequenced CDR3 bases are TGTGCCAGTAGTACGATCGGCGGGGAG.

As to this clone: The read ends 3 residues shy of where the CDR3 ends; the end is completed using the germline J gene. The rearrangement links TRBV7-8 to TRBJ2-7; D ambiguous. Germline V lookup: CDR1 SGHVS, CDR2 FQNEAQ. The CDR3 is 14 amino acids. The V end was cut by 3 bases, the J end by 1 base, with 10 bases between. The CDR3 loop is CASSLETESYEQYF. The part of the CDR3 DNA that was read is TGTGCCAGCAGCTTGGAGACTGAGTCCTACGAG.

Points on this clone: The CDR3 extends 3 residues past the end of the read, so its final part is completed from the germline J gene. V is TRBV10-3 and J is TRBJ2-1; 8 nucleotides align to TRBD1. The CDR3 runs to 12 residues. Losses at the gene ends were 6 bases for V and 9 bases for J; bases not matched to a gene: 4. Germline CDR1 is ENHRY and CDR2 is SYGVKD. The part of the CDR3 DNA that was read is TGTGCCATCAGGGACAGGGTCGGTGAG. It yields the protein CAIRDRVGE. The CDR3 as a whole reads CAIRDRVGEQFF.

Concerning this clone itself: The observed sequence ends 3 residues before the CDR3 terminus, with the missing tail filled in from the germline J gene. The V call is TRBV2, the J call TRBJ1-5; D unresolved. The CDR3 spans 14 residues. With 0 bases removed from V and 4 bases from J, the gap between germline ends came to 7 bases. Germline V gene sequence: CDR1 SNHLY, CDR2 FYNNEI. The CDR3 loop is CASSEANTNQPQHF. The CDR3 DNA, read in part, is TGTGCCAGCAGTGAAGCCAATACAAATCAGCCC.